This TCR beta chain appears in the sequencing data of a study of blood T cell repertoires in COVID-19. In the study overall: Whether acute or convalescent, the COVID-19 samples came from the United States, Italy and Spain. PBMCs, B-cell-depleted T cells, or T cells provided the cDNA or gDNA that made up the material.

This clone was counted between two and nine times. Germline V lookup: CDR1 MDHEN, CDR2 SYDVKM. V shed 6 bases, J shed 2 bases, and the junction held 5 bases outside the gene matches. The CDR3 has 14 residues. Per the original methods: Reference gene primer amplification in the assay estimated nucleated cell counts. TCRdb's table, derived via immunoSEQ multiplex PCR, lists solely in-frame clones and lacks some. The V and J calls and clone size come from that table; D and trimming were worked out from the DNA. The table lists roughly 250,000 clones, over 70% of them singletons. The rearrangement joins TRBV28 to TRBJ1-2; 8 bases line up with TRBD1. This receptor was taken from a man aged 40-50 years with active or convalescent COVID-19. Sample: peripheral blood. CDR3 in amino acids: CASRLTGANYGYTF. The CDR3 nucleotides read TGTGCCAGCAGGCTGACAGGGGCCAACTATGGCTACACCTTC.